The present entry profiles one T cell receptor (beta chain) with its context. This clone was found once. The target of this receptor is not known. No quality values exist for individual bases; no much larger clone is one base distant. In the germline V gene, CDR1 corresponds to MNHEY and CDR2 to SVGAGI. Including cysteine and phenylalanine, the CDR3 has 14 amino acids. Only the CDR3 region is kept as DNA, spanning 42 bases read in frame from base 1. The germline V end is reduced by 2 bases and the J end by 9 bases; junction bases left unmatched: 9. The cohort was made up of approximately 700 healthy bone marrow donors. At the time of sampling, every cohort member was nominally healthy, though immune exposures that went unrecorded were likely present. Of the roughly 630 cohort members, around 290 had a positive CMV serostatus and just over 350 had a negative one, while no CMV serostatus was recorded for the donor. A peripheral blood sample was collected from each donor, and TCR beta sequencing was performed on peripheral blood mononuclear cells. The Qiagen DNeasy Blood Extraction Kit was used to extract genomic DNA from the blood cell samples.

The receptor library was made with the immunoSEQ multiplex PCR assay. A mixture of 60 forward primers for TCR Vbeta segments and 13 reverse primers for TCR Jbeta segments was used in the multiplex PCR. The CDR3 region of rearranged TCR beta genes was amplified from genomic DNA by a multiplex PCR assay. On the Illumina HiSeq System, the amplified TCR beta libraries were sequenced as 87-base-pair reads. In the authors' own workflow: A later analysis counted about 80 million unique TCR beta chains across the 666 repertoires, and roughly 10 million of these chains were shared by at least two donors. To remove PCR and sequencing errors, raw reads were error-corrected and collapsed into unique sequences using a nearest-neighbor algorithm that merged closely related sequences. V, D and J gene segments were assigned by aligning CDR3 sequences to IMGT reference sequences. Each retained sequence needed at least a six-nucleotide match to both a V gene segment and a J gene segment. A rearrangement was called productive if the CDR3 had no stop codons and remained in frame with V and J, and every other rearrangement was called non-productive. CDR3 was defined according to IMGT convention as the region running from the second conserved V-encoded cysteine to the conserved J-encoded phenylalanine. Sequences without an unambiguous match to a single V gene segment were excluded from the earlier analysis of about 600 of the donors. An earlier analysis of under 750 of the donors called V segments functional above 56.7% productive rearrangements and segregating when the between-donor standard deviation exceeded 5%. A statistical classification framework was built for diagnosing cytomegalovirus status from the catalog of TCR beta chain sequences. A later analysis assigned V and J genes by comparing TCR nucleotide sequences with IMGT/GENE-DB human TR gene sequences. In a later analysis, CDR3 sequences and most-parsimonious VDJ recombination scenarios were assigned using the TCRdist pipeline. In a later analysis, each TCR beta chain was defined by its CDR3 amino acid sequence together with its V-gene family, and reads without a unique V-gene family were excluded. A later analysis removed 450 to 600 highly shared, low-generation-probability nucleotide sequences to deal with suspected cross-contamination and a sequencing artifact. For each public chain, a later analysis derived a clonal expansion index from normalized ranks of inferred template counts within each repertoire. In a later analysis, generation probabilities were computed using a VDJ recombination model fitted to out-of-frame rearrangements, and the results were checked against IGoR. Hypergeometric tests were used in a later analysis to score TCR-TCR, TCR-HLA and TCR-CMV co-occurrence, with a repertoire-size bias correction applied to the TCR pairs. To estimate false discovery rates, a later analysis permuted the HLA or CMV assignments 20 times. In a later analysis, co-occurring TCRs were grouped using DBSCAN, with TCRdist sequence similarity added in when clustering inside HLA-allele-positive subsets. Co-occurrence clustering excluded repertoires with fewer than 30,000 or more than 120,000 public chains, plus five with anomalous nucleotide sharing. Held by TCRdb, this immuneACCESS table contains in-frame sequences only and omits some clones. Under half of the omission traces to an unresolved V gene where checked; the cause of the rest is unknown. The DNA was the basis for D and trimming; V, J and clone size are from that table. The sample profile shows some 120,000 clones; approximately 80% of them were found once. 3.7% of the sample comes from the top ten.

This sample stems from a study of cytomegalovirus exposure and HLA in healthy donors (dated by TCRdb to the late 2010s). Study-level background: According to an earlier analysis of 550 to 700 of the donors, about 179 million T cells yielded 117 million unique TCR beta sequences and approximately 300 Gb of sequence data. Approximately 310 gigabases of sequencing data and roughly 90 million unique TCR sequences were included in an early release covering over 600 HLA-typed donors. Of the roughly 400 genotyped donors, over 70% fell in the genetic ancestry cluster associated with self-reported Caucasian donors. The study aimed to test whether signatures of past pathogen exposure could be identified by cataloging public T cell receptors. The T cell repertoires of around 670 subjects were profiled by immunosequencing and related to cytomegalovirus serostatus. Along with the approximately 620-subject first cohort, a separate validation cohort of over a hundred different subjects was used. To predict cytomegalovirus infection status, the study combined high-throughput TCR immunosequencing, statistical association of individual TCRs with disease status, and machine learning. In a later analysis, previously published TCR beta repertoires from about 670 donors were re-analyzed and high-resolution HLA genotyping was added so that TCR occurrence patterns could be studied. In the later analysis, no new phenotypic data were used to find candidate immune exposures; instead, reliance was placed on TCR beta sequences and their occurrence across donors. An earlier analysis of about 620 of the donors applied high-throughput TCR beta sequencing to assess whether each TCR beta V gene segment acted as functional or pseudogenic. Donor age, sex, ethnicity and CMV serostatus were collected together with the repertoire data. In a later genetic analysis, genome-wide SNP genotypes for about 65% of the roughly 670 donors were used, and that subset was treated as a discovery cohort. Every discovery cohort repertoire had been produced on one sequencing platform. HLA typing included class I and class II loci at four-digit resolution. Typing coverage differed by locus: A, B, C, DRB1 and DQB1 were typed in about 629-630 donors, DQA1 in 500 to 550, DPA1 in some 610, and DPB1 in approximately 450. Several DR-DQ haplotypes were treated as single units for association and clustering because of strong linkage in the cohort. Among over 350 genotyped donors of the cohort, an average of approximately 250,000 unique TCR beta nucleotide sequences were sequenced per donor, roughly a sixth of them non-productive.

The investigation overall reported the following: A further reported finding was that TCR beta sequences accurately predicted the HLA-A and HLA-B alleles for most subjects in the first cohort. HLA typing was unavailable for some donors at each locus, so association tests used only the typed subset. A later analysis associated about 17,000 TCR beta sequences with specific HLA alleles at a false discovery rate of 0.05. In a later analysis, the rate of TCR association differed among HLA loci, with DRB1 alleles having the most associated TCRs and HLA-C alleles having the fewest. While some public TCRs were present in many individuals, most TCR sequences turned up only very rarely across donors. When HLA alleles, especially DR and DQ, strongly co-occurred, TCR associations were difficult to assign to individual alleles. The authors suggested that the approach could potentially be extended to other disease states and immunological phenotypes. Compared with the roughly 700-donor mean, donors in an Asian-associated ancestry cluster had fewer N-insertions in productive TCRs, according to a later genetic analysis. A later genetic analysis associated a missense DCLRE1C variant with V-gene and J-gene trimming of TCR beta chains, and an independent cohort replicated the association. Correlated functional status among segregating V segments might be attributable to linkage disequilibrium, but an unknown experimental factor could not be ruled out. In both the original and validation cohorts, the classifier was reported to diagnose cytomegalovirus status with high specificity and sensitivity. Most CMV-associated TCR beta chains appeared to be HLA-restricted in a later analysis, and the HLA associations seemed to be driven largely by CMV exposure. A few of the identified cytomegalovirus-associated TCR beta chains were confirmed in vitro to be specific for cytomegalovirus antigens. Because counts were too low, 15 to 20 rarely observed V segments, including chromosome 9 orphons, were left out of the earlier analysis of 500 to 650 of the donors. Presence/absence analyses assumed roughly uniform sequencing depth across donors, an assumption that may not hold. For the cohort, immune exposure information was limited to CMV serostatus. In an earlier analysis of more than 450 of the donors, most TCR beta V segments were observed in productive rearrangements about 90% or about 30% of the time, broadly matching IMGT annotations. The study gave a list of around 170 TCR beta chains associated with cytomegalovirus. Only TCR beta chains were sequenced in this cohort, and the absence of alpha or paired-chain data limited detectable features. Because the 87-base-pair reads could not distinguish some IMGT-functional V segments, including TRBV6-2 and TRBV6-3, those segments were excluded. In a later analysis, several top co-occurrence clusters were reported to appear linked to parvovirus B19, influenza, CMV and Epstein-Barr virus. A cluster of highly shared sequence variants was judged likely to represent a technical artifact of the sequencing pipeline. In a later analysis, HLA-associated TCR beta chains showed more clonal expansion and lower generation probabilities than non-associated chains that were equally common.

This clonotype was obtained from a human donor in good health. Source material: PBMCs. The chain is encoded by TRBV6-5 joined to TRBJ1-2, and 7 junctional nucleotides match TRBD1. The CDR3 region: CASSYTTGPESYTF. The base sequence is TGTGCCAGCAGTTACACGACAGGGCCTGAGAGCTACACCTTC.